The 4 T cell receptor beta chains reported below all come from one sample, sequenced in a study of Ad26.COV2.S vaccination and SARS-CoV-2 variants. The treatment denotes: over 15 received Ad26.COV2.S at low or high dose, single or two shots; roughly five received placebo; per-sample allocation not given. The samples were gathered on day 63 after the first injection of vaccine or placebo. The table came from immunoSEQ multiplex PCR; TCRdb's copy has only in-frame clones and leaves some out. The data show about half a million clones, roughly nine tenths seen once. This specimen was peripheral blood, taken in a trial of Ad26.COV2.S vaccine versus placebo. The source of these receptors is a person aged 18 to 59 who received the Ad26.COV2.S COVID-19 vaccine or a placebo.

V gene TRBV30 combines with J gene TRBJ1-2; 8 bases agree with TRBD1. V trimming: 1 base; J trimming: 8 bases; junction bases outside the gene matches: 9. CDR1 and CDR2 (germline): GTSNPN, SVGIG (reference sequence). There are 14 residues in the CDR3. CDR3 nucleotide sequence: TGTGCCTGGAGTGGAGCCGGGACAGGAGAAGGCTACACCTTC. Its translation: CAWSGAGTGEGYTF.

This chain joins TRBV24-1 and TRBJ2-1; D is unclear. The CDR3 runs 16 residues. V shed 2 bases and J shed 2 bases, with 12 bases lying between them. Per germline, CDR1 KGHDR and CDR2 SFDVKD. The CDR3 DNA is TGTGCCACCAGTGATTACTCGGCCAGAACCTACAATGAGCAGTTCTTC. Its translation: CATSDYSARTYNEQFF.

The chain carries TRBV19 and TRBJ1-5, with 8 bases aligning to TRBD1. CDR1 and CDR2 (germline): LNHDA, SQIVND (reference sequence). Unmatched junction bases numbered 3, after V lost 9 bases and J lost 5 bases. The CDR3 contains 12 residues. The CDR3 sequence: CASRGQDQPQHF. As DNA, the CDR3 is TGTGCCAGCAGGGGGCAGGATCAGCCCCAGCATTTT. Full variable domain (rest looked up from reference TRBV19 and TRBJ1-5): DGGITQSPKYLFRKEGQNVTLSCEQNLNHDAMYWYRQDPGQGLRLIYYSQIVNDFQKGDIAEGYSVSREKKESFPLTVTSAQKNPTAFYLCASRGQDQPQHFGDGTRLSIL.

Only a few counts were recorded for this clone. This chain joins TRBV5-1 and TRBJ1-2; TRBD1 aligns across 8 bases. V lost 0 bases and J lost 2; bases outside the gene matches: 0. The CDR3 runs to 14 residues. Germline assignment: CDR1 SGHRS and CDR2 YFSETQ. The CDR3 reads CASSLGTGNYGYTF. For the CDR3, the DNA is TGCGCCAGCAGCTTGGGGACAGGGAACTATGGCTACACCTTC.